The 9 T cell receptor beta chains in this list originate from one sample, sequenced in a study of radiotherapy plus CTLA-4 blockade in lung cancer. Only in-frame clones appear in the TCRdb table, and some are missing; sequencing was by immunoSEQ multiplex PCR. The sample gives fewer than 100,000 clones, around 79% of which show up once; 22% is in the top ten. Source: peripheral blood, taken from a patient treated with radiotherapy plus ipilimumab. The receptors were sampled from a human donor with non-small cell lung cancer whose response to radiotherapy plus ipilimumab could not be evaluated. Some clones in this sample may be carry-over from other donors' samples.

CDR3 sequence: CASSLSFLGGGRTGELFF. DNA for the CDR3: TGTGCCAGCAGCCTCTCATTCCTGGGGGGGGGCCGCACCGGGGAGCTGTTTTTT. This chain links TRBV7-2 with TRBJ2-2; weak D call: TRBD2 (7 bases). The CDR3 length is 18 residues. The germline V and J ends were trimmed by 5 bases and 4 bases, with 23 bases remaining between them. CDR1 and CDR2 (germline): SGHTA, FQGNSA.

The J gene is TRBJ1-2, the V gene TRBV2; D gene ambiguous. Germline V gene lookup returns CDR1 SNHLY and CDR2 FYNNEI. The CDR3 runs 15 residues. The V end was cut by 3 bases, the J end by 2 bases, with 13 bases between. The CDR3 DNA is TGTGCCAGCAGTGAGCCAGATGCACCGAACTATGGCTACACCTTC. This gives the protein CASSEPDAPNYGYTF.

The count of this clone is one. The chain recombines TRBV5-1 with TRBJ2-7, with TRBD1 as a possible D gene (5 bases). V was cut by 2 bases and J by 1 base, with 7 bases left in between. Germline assignment: CDR1 SGHRS and CDR2 YFSETQ. The CDR3 spans 13 residues. The CDR3 nucleotides read TGCGCCAGCAGCTTCGACAGATCCTACGAGCAGTACTTC. Amino acids: CASSFDRSYEQYF.

The chain joins TRBV7-3 to TRBJ2-1; 9 nucleotides match TRBD2. CDR3 length: 17 amino acids. The germline CDR1 and CDR2 sequences are SGHTA and FQGTGA. V lost 3 bases, J lost 6 bases, and 12 bases stayed unmatched. The CDR3 nucleotides read TGTGCCAGCAGCTTCGCTCCCGGTGCGGGGGGGCGCAATGAGCAGTTCTTC. Translated: CASSFAPGAGGRNEQFF. Looking up the rest from reference TRBV7-3 and TRBJ2-1 gives the full variable domain: GAGVSQTPSNKVTEKGKYVELRCDPISGHTALYWYRQSLGQGPEFLIYFQGTGAADDSGLPNDRFFAVRPEGSVSTLKIQRTERGDSAVYLCASSFAPGAGGRNEQFFGPGTRLTVL.

This clone was seen a few times. J is TRBJ2-6 and V is TRBV27; 7 bases are shared with TRBD1. The CDR3 length is 18 residues. With V trimmed by 2 bases and J by 0 bases, 7 bases remained unmatched. CDR1 and CDR2 from the germline V gene are MNHEY and SMNVEV (reference sequence). The CDR3 region has the DNA TGTGCCAGCAGTTTAAGGGACAGCCCAAGCTCTGGGGCCAACGTCCTGACTTTC. Its protein product is CASSLRDSPSSGANVLTF.

This chain links TRBV5-1 with TRBJ1-3; TRBD1 matches at 7 bases. The CDR3 contains 16 residues. Germline assignment: CDR1 SGHRS and CDR2 YFSETQ. J gave up 1 base and V 4 bases, and 8 bases lay outside the gene matches. The CDR3 nucleotides read TGCGCCAGCAGCGTGTCACAGGGGATTTCTGGAAACACCATATATTTT. Translated: CASSVSQGISGNTIYF.

The V call is TRBV19, the J call TRBJ2-1, with 16 nucleotides matching TRBD2. Germline CDR1 and CDR2: LNHDA and SQIVND (reference sequence). The CDR3 is 22 residues long. With 4 bases clipped from V and 4 bases from J, the junction kept 19 bases outside the gene matches. The chain's CDR3 is CASSTRFPEAGTSGGVYNEQFF. CDR3 DNA: TGTGCCAGTAGTACCCGATTCCCGGAGGCCGGGACTAGCGGGGGGGTATACAATGAGCAGTTCTTC.

The V call is TRBV5-1, the J call TRBJ2-2; 9 bases are shared with TRBD2. J lost 1 base, V lost 3 bases, and 4 bases had no gene match. The germline V gene encodes CDR1 SGHRS and CDR2 YFSETQ. CDR3 length: 16 residues. In nucleotides, the CDR3 is TGCGCCAGCAGCTCGGGACTAGCCCTGAACACCGGGGAGCTGTTTTTT. It encodes CASSSGLALNTGELFF.

Notes on this clone: One junction end does not reproduce the germline sequence, and a read error may be involved. As DNA, the CDR3 is TGTGCCAGCAGCCCTTCGACCAACAGGCCCGGGACCTTC. Protein: CASSPSTNRPGTF. The chain joins TRBV4-1 to TRBJ1-2, with D possibly being TRBD1 (5 bases). The V gene's germline CDR1 is MGHRA and CDR2 YSYEKL. The CDR3 sequence is 13 residues long.